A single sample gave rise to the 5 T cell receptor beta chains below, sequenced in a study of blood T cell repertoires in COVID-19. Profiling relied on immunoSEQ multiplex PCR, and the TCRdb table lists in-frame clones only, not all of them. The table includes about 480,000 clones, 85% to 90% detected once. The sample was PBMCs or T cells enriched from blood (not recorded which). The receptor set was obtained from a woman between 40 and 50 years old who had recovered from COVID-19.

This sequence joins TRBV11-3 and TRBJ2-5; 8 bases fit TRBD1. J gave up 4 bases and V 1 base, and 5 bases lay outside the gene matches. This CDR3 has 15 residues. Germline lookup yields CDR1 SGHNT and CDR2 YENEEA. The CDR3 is CASSLARTGLETQYF. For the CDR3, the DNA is TGTGCCAGCAGCTTAGCCCGGACAGGGTTAGAGACCCAGTACTTC.

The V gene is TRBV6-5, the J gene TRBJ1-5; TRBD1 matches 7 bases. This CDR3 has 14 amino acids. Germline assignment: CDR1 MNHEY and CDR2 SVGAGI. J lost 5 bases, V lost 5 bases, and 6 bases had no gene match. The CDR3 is CASSPRQGYQPQHF. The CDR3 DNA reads TGTGCCAGCAGTCCAAGACAGGGTTATCAGCCCCAGCATTTT.

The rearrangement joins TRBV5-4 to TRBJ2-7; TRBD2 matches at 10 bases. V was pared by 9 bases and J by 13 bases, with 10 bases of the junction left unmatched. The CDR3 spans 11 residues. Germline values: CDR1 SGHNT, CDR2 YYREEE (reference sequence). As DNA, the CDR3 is TGTGCCACCGCCGCCGGGACTAGCGTCTACTTC. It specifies CATAAGTSVYF. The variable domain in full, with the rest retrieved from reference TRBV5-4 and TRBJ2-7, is ETGVTQSPTHLIKTRGQQVTLRCSSQSGHNTVSWYQQALGQGPQFIFQYYREEENGRGNFPPRFSGLQFPNYSSELNVNALELDDSALYLCATAAGTSVYFGPGTRLTVT.

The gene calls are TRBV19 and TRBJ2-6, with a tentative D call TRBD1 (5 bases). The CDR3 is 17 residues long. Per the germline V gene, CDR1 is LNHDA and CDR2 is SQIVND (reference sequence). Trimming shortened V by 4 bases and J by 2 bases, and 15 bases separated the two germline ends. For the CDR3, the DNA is TGTGCCAGTAGTACCCGCCTTTCAGGGACTGGGGCCAACGTCCTGACTTTC. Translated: CASSTRLSGTGANVLTF.

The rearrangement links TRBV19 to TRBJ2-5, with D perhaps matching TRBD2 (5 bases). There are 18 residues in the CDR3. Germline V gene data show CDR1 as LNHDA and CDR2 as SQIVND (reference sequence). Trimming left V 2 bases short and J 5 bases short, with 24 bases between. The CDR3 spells CASSIRTEDAFSVETQYF. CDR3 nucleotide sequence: TGTGCCAGTAGTATAAGGACGGAGGATGCTTTTTCGGTGGAGACCCAGTACTTC.